These T cell receptor beta chains were read from a single sample in a study of human T cells and chemical hapten exposure. TCRdb ran MiXCR on the RACE reads and lists one entry per CDR3 protein. The repertoire consists of approximately 370,000 distinct CDR3 sequences, with 4.5% to 5.5% occurring once and the leading ten covering around 8.6%. The sample was whole blood, taken in connection with sensitization to the hapten diphenylcyclopropenone (DPC). These receptors all stem from a woman aged 18-29 years with alopecia areata. Some clones in this sample may be carry-over from other donors' samples. CDR3s include the opening cysteine and the closing phenylalanine or tryptophan. A D gene is named only where the DNA matches it firmly. Clone size is given for some rows only: seen once, a few or many times, or a class if the clone is expanded.

D	V	size	J	CDR3	DNA
.	TRBV27	few	TRBJ1-5	CASRLTRTSNQPQHF	TGTGCCAGTCGACTAACCCGGACGAGCAATCAGCCCCAGCATTTT
TRBD1	TRBV20-1	many	TRBJ1-1	CSARSGQGTTEAFF	TGCAGTGCTAGATCGGGACAGGGGACCACTGAAGCTTTCTTT
TRBD1	TRBV6-6	.	TRBJ1-5	CASSYFQDRGLQPQHF	TGTGCCAGCAGTTACTTCCAAGACAGGGGGCTTCAGCCCCAGCATTTT
.	TRBV25-1	many	TRBJ1-4	CASSEIDRISTNEKLFF	TGTGCCAGCAGTGAAATCGACAGGATTTCAACTAATGAAAAACTGTTTTTT
.	TRBV7-9	many	TRBJ2-4	CASSLGNGRQWDIQYF	TGTGCCAGCAGCTTAGGGAATGGCAGGCAATGGGACATTCAGTACTTC
TRBD1	TRBV19	.	TRBJ2-7	CASRSQGDYEQYF	TGTGCCAGTAGATCGCAGGGGGACTACGAGCAGTACTTC
.	TRBV25-1	.	TRBJ1-3	CASSDRQTSSGNTIYF	TGTGCCAGCAGTGACCGACAGACGAGCTCTGGAAACACCATATATTTT
.	TRBV4-1	.	TRBJ2-7	CASSQPGTSLCF	TGCGCCAGCAGCCAGCCCGGGACTTCGCTCTGCTTC
.	TRBV12-5	few	TRBJ2-5	CASGLVTGHPQETQYF	TGTGCTAGTGGTTTGGTCACGGGACACCCGCAAGAGACCCAGTACTTC
.	TRBV7-2	.	TRBJ2-1	CASNHGTYDEQFF	TGTGCCAGCAACCACGGGACATACGATGAGCAGTTCTTC
.	TRBV7-2	few	TRBJ2-1	CASSLASLNEQFF	TGTGCCAGCAGCTTAGCTTCCCTCAATGAGCAGTTCTTC
TRBD1	TRBV7-6	.	TRBJ1-5	CASSSSGTGIIAGNQPQHF	TGTGCCAGCAGCTCCTCCGGGACAGGGATTATAGCGGGCAATCAGCCCCAGCATTTT
.	TRBV19	many	TRBJ1-5	CASSIGGANQPQHF	TGTGCCAGTAGTATCGGGGGGGCTAATCAGCCCCAGCATTTT
TRBD1	TRBV5-1	many	TRBJ2-4	CASSLGQGSLLAKNIQYF	TGCGCCAGCAGCTTAGGACAGGGCAGCCTCCTAGCCAAAAACATTCAGTACTTC
.	TRBV5-1	.	TRBJ2-7	CASSLGGATPYEQYF	TGCGCCAGCAGCTTGGGCGGTGCCACCCCCTACGAGCAGTACTTC
.	TRBV7-2	.	TRBJ1-1	CASSQLGFLSTEAFF	TGTGCCAGCAGCCAGCTGGGGTTCCTATCCACTGAAGCTTTCTTT
TRBD2	TRBV6-2/TRBV6-3	many	TRBJ2-5	CASSYVGGGGETQYF	TGTGCCAGCAGTTACGTGGGCGGGGGAGGAGAGACCCAGTACTTC
TRBD1	TRBV27	.	TRBJ2-6	CASSHLPGQGTGANVLTF	TGTGCCAGCAGTCACCTCCCGGGACAGGGGACGGGGGCCAACGTCCTGACTTTC
TRBD1	TRBV2	many	TRBJ2-4	CASSEEEQGLRNIQYF	TGTGCCAGCAGTGAAGAGGAACAGGGGCTTAGAAACATTCAGTACTTC
TRBD1	TRBV7-8	many	TRBJ1-5	CASSPLRGQGTSSQHF	TGTGCCAGCAGCCCTCTCAGGGGACAGGGGACCTCATCCCAGCATTTT
TRBD1	TRBV5-6	many	TRBJ2-1	CASSLGLRDRHNEQFF	TGTGCCAGCAGCTTGGGGCTTAGGGACAGACACAATGAGCAGTTCTTC
TRBD1	TRBV6-6	many	TRBJ1-2	CASSSPTPTGVEDGYTF	TGTGCCAGCAGCTCCCCCACTCCGACAGGGGTTGAAGATGGCTACACCTTC
.	TRBV20-1	many	TRBJ2-5	CSARELSPPPARAPQETQYF	TGCAGTGCTAGAGAGCTATCCCCCCCCCCGGCTAGGGCCCCACAAGAGACCCAGTACTTC
.	TRBV7-2	many	TRBJ2-5	CASSGGRGPQETQYF	TGTGCCAGCAGCGGTGGGCGGGGCCCCCAAGAGACCCAGTACTTC
.	TRBV12-3/TRBV12-4	many	TRBJ1-2	CASSLEKVSGYTF	TGTGCCAGCAGTTTAGAGAAGGTCTCTGGCTACACCTTC
.	TRBV7-2	.	TRBJ1-3	CASSLGSGSGNTIYF	TGTGCCAGCAGCTTAGGTTCAGGGTCTGGAAACACCATATATTTT
.	TRBV20-1	many	TRBJ1-2	CSARKAGVGGYGYTF	TGCAGTGCCAGAAAGGCAGGGGTGGGCGGCTATGGCTACACCTTC
.	TRBV20-1	.	TRBJ2-7	CSARDVRVDLHEQYF	TGCAGTGCTAGAGACGTGCGGGTCGACCTCCACGAGCAGTACTTC
TRBD1	TRBV12-3/TRBV12-4	once	TRBJ2-7	CVSSSPLGQGLPYEQYF	TGTGTCAGCAGTTCGCCCCTTGGACAGGGACTTCCCTACGAGCAGTACTTC
TRBD1	TRBV7-2	few	TRBJ1-2	CASSPRQGISYGYTF	TGTGCCAGCAGCCCGAGACAGGGGATATCCTATGGCTACACCTTC
.	TRBV7-2	.	TRBJ2-7	CASSLGQGSYERYF	TGTGCCAGCAGCTTAGGGCAGGGTTCATACGAGCGGTACTTC
.	TRBV3-1	few	TRBJ2-7	CASSQDGGPPSEQYF	TGTGCCAGCAGCCAAGATGGGGGTCCCCCTTCCGAGCAGTACTTC
.	TRBV4-3	many	TRBJ2-2	CASSQDGQPIGFTGELFF	TGCGCCAGCAGCCAAGATGGGCAGCCAATCGGTTTTACCGGGGAGCTGTTTTTT
.	TRBV9	many	TRBJ1-1	CASSVGPTGSLNTEAFF	TGTGCCAGCAGCGTAGGACCCACAGGGTCCTTGAACACTGAAGCTTTCTTT
TRBD1	TRBV29-1	.	TRBJ2-2	CSVENGQGLNGELFF	TGCAGCGTTGAAAATGGACAGGGGCTCAACGGGGAGCTGTTTTTT
.	TRBV28	many	TRBJ2-7	CASSLRHRAYEQYF	TGTGCCAGCAGTTTAAGACATCGAGCCTACGAGCAGTACTTC
TRBD1	TRBV5-1	few	TRBJ1-6	CASSPGQAGSYNSPLHF	TGCGCCAGCAGCCCTGGACAGGCCGGCTCCTATAATTCACCCCTCCACTTT
.	TRBV4-2	few	TRBJ2-3	CASSQEWWGTDTQYF	TGTGCCAGCAGCCAAGAATGGTGGGGCACAGATACGCAGTATTTT
TRBD1	TRBV29-1	many	TRBJ2-7	CSVQGQGTFEQYF	TGCAGCGTTCAGGGACAGGGGACGTTCGAGCAGTACTTC
.	TRBV9	many	TRBJ1-6	CASSPHEGLNSPLHF	TGTGCCAGCAGCCCACACGAAGGGCTGAATTCACCCCTCCACTTT
TRBD1	TRBV6-2/TRBV6-3	many	TRBJ2-7	CASSYGTGGYGKYF	TGTGCCAGCAGTTACGGGACAGGGGGCTACGGGAAGTACTTC
.	TRBV7-2	many	TRBJ2-6	CASSYYSGANVLTF	TGTGCCAGCAGTTATTACTCTGGGGCCAACGTCCTGACTTTC
.	TRBV25-1	many	TRBJ2-2	CASSGSGTSYTGELFF	TGTGCCAGCAGTGGGTCCGGGACTTCATACACCGGGGAGCTGTTTTTT
.	TRBV10-3	many	TRBJ1-2	CAISEWAFGGYTF	TGTGCCATCAGTGAGTGGGCCTTTGGCGGCTACACCTTC
TRBD2	TRBV27	few	TRBJ2-3	CASSLGLAGPGSTDTQYF	TGTGCCAGCAGTCTGGGACTAGCGGGACCAGGGAGCACAGATACGCAGTATTTT
TRBD1	TRBV9	many	TRBJ2-4	CASSVGQGENIQYF	TGTGCCAGCAGCGTAGGACAGGGGGAAAACATTCAGTACTTC
.	TRBV5-6	.	TRBJ1-1	CASSPNFNPEAFF	TGTGCCAGCAGCCCAAATTTTAACCCTGAAGCTTTCTTT
.	TRBV7-6	many	TRBJ2-3	CASSFLTDTQYF	TGTGCCAGCAGCTTCCTCACAGATACGCAGTATTTT
.	TRBV10-3	.	TRBJ2-3	CAISGDGDTQYF	TGTGCCATCAGTGGGGATGGGGATACGCAGTATTTT
.	TRBV20-1	many	TRBJ1-2	CSAKVELGYTF	TGCAGTGCTAAAGTTGAGCTTGGCTACACCTTC
.	TRBV7-6	many	TRBJ1-1	CASSLLGRGTEAFF	TGTGCCAGCAGCTTACTGGGTAGGGGCACTGAAGCTTTCTTT
.	TRBV29-1	few	TRBJ2-5	CSVEGTPRRETQYF	TGCAGCGTTGAGGGGACACCCCGACGGGAGACCCAGTACTTC
TRBD2	TRBV7-2	many	TRBJ2-3	CASSLGGGGGSDTQYF	TGTGCCAGCAGCTTAGGCGGGGGAGGCGGTTCAGATACGCAGTATTTT
TRBD1	TRBV5-8	.	TRBJ2-6	CASSSGTVPSGANVLTF	TGTGCCAGCAGCTCTGGGACAGTACCCTCTGGGGCCAACGTCCTGACTTTC
TRBD2	TRBV20-1	many	TRBJ2-1	CSARDVTSGDFNEQFF	TGCAGTGCTAGAGATGTGACTAGCGGGGATTTCAATGAGCAGTTCTTC
.	TRBV6-5	many	TRBJ1-1	CASSRGFISTEAFF	TGTGCCAGCAGTAGAGGGTTTATTTCCACTGAAGCTTTCTTT